Shown below are 5 T cell receptor beta chains from a single sample sequenced in a study of patients and donors after allogeneic stem cell transplantation. TCRdb used MiXCR to reprocess the RT-PCR reads, holding one entry per CDR3 protein. This repertoire shows roughly 940,000 distinct CDR3 sequences, roughly 17% found once; its top ten account for 5% to 6.5%. The sequencing sample was made of blood, either unsorted or a sorted T cell fraction (not recorded which). These receptors came from a human donor who was either an allogeneic HSCT recipient or a stem cell or donor lymphocyte infusion donor (not recorded which). It is not recorded whose cells these are; they may come from a transplant donor.

There are a few counts of this clonotype. The chain combines TRBV2 with TRBJ2-3, with a possible D match to TRBD2 (6 bases). Germline CDR1 SNHLY, CDR2 FYNNEI. This CDR3 region has 16 residues. The ends were cut back, 8 bases at V and 2 bases at J, with 20 bases in the middle. The CDR3 loop reads CASEDFAGSYTDTQYF. In nucleotides, the CDR3 is TGTGCCAGCGAGGACTTTGCGGGGAGCTACACAGATACGCAGTATTTT.

This clonotype was found a few times. CDR3 coding DNA: TGTGCCAGCAGTCGGTTAGGTGGGGGCACTGAAGCTTTCTTT. This sequence encodes CASSRLGGGTEAFF. The chain couples TRBV6-1 to TRBJ1-1, with a possible D match to TRBD1 (5 bases). The ends were cut back, 5 bases at V and 4 bases at J, with 14 bases in the middle. Germline CDR1 reads MNHNS; CDR2 reads SASEGT. CDR3 size: 14 residues.

There are a few counts of this clonotype. The rearrangement uses TRBV29-1 and TRBJ2-1; 7 bases agree with TRBD1. CDR1 SQVTM and CDR2 ANQGSEA come from the germline V gene. This CDR3 comprises 15 residues. V lost 4 bases and J lost 1; bases outside the gene matches: 7. CDR3 DNA sequence: TGCAGCGTTGCCCAAGGGGGCCGGTCCTACAATGAGCAGTTCTTC. It encodes CSVAQGGRSYNEQFF.

The sample holds many counts of this clonotype. The gene calls are TRBV12-3 or TRBV12-4 and TRBJ2-7; no clear D gene. The ends were cut back, 2 bases at V and 0 bases at J, with 8 bases in the middle. This CDR3 comprises 14 residues. The CDR3: CASSLRWSSYEQYF. The CDR3 DNA reads TGTGCCAGCAGTTTACGGTGGAGCTCCTACGAGCAGTACTTC.

The chain is built from TRBV9 and TRBJ2-2; D is perhaps TRBD1 (5 bases). Deletions cut 4 bases from V and 3 bases from J, with 16 bases between. Germline CDR1 SGDLS, CDR2 YYNGEE. The CDR3 runs 16 residues. CDR3 loop: CASSLPQGVDTGELFF. In DNA, the CDR3 is TGTGCCAGCAGCTTACCTCAGGGTGTGGACACCGGGGAGCTGTTTTTT.